Shown below are 23 T cell receptor beta chains from a single sample sequenced in a study of identical twins. TCRdb reanalysed the 5' RACE reads using MiXCR and keeps one entry per CDR3 protein. This table holds fewer than 650,000 distinct CDR3 sequences, about 7.6% found once. These data were also reused for a study on yellow fever vaccine responses in identical twins.

The source material was PBMCs. The receptors originated from a woman younger than 35 in good health.

The rearrangement links TRBV5-1 to TRBJ2-2; a possible D gene is TRBD2 (5 bases). Germline assignment: CDR1 SGHRS and CDR2 YFSETQ. Trimming took 4 bases from V and 3 from J, leaving 22 bases between them. The CDR3 totals 18 residues. The CDR3 DNA reads as TGCGCCAGCAGCACACCCTCAATTAGCGCCGGAGACACCGGGGAGCTGTTTTTT. As protein: CASSTPSISAGDTGELFF.

This sequence joins TRBV7-2 and TRBJ2-5; 13 nucleotides agree with TRBD2. The CDR3 consists of 17 residues. J was trimmed by 5 bases and V by 5 bases; bases with no gene match: 11. Germline values: CDR1 SGHTA, CDR2 FQGNSA. The CDR3 loop is CASSPRLTSGGRETQYF. CDR3 nucleotides: TGTGCCAGCAGCCCTCGACTGACTAGCGGGGGGAGGGAGACCCAGTACTTC.

This sequence joins TRBV20-1 and TRBJ2-5; 16 bases are shared with TRBD2. Germline CDR1 reads DFQATT; CDR2 reads SNEGSKA (reference sequence). The CDR3 has 16 residues. Germline trimming cut 3 bases from V and 5 bases from J; bases unmatched to any gene: 6. CDR3 bases: TGCAGTGCTAGCGGGACTAGCGGGAGGGGCCTGGAGACCCAGTACTTC. This encodes CSASGTSGRGLETQYF.

This clonotype was detected a few times. The CDR3 bases are TGCAGTGCTACACAGCCCCTGGGAGGCTACACCTTC. Its translation: CSATQPLGGYTF. This sequence joins TRBV20-1 and TRBJ1-2, with unresolved D. V was trimmed by 4 bases and J by 8 bases, leaving 14 bases between them. The CDR3 is 12 residues long. Germline CDR1 is DFQATT and CDR2 is SNEGSKA (reference sequence).

In this sample, this clonotype turned up a few times. The chain is built from TRBV15 and TRBJ2-5; TRBD2 matches at 10 bases. The V gene's germline CDR1 is LNHNV and CDR2 YYDKDF (reference sequence). The CDR3 sequence is 17 residues long. Unmatched junction bases numbered 11, after V lost 2 bases and J lost 5 bases. CDR3 coding DNA: TGTGCCACCAGCAGACCCCAACTAGCGGGGATCGGGGAGACCCAGTACTTC. Residues: CATSRPQLAGIGETQYF.

The V and J genes are TRBV7-8 and TRBJ2-1, with D possibly TRBD1 on 5 matching bases. Trimming took 2 bases from V and 4 from J, leaving 12 bases between them. Per germline, CDR1 SGHVS and CDR2 FQNEAQ. The CDR3 contains 15 residues. The DNA for the CDR3 is TGTGCCAGCAGCTTACGGACAAACGAGTACAATGAGCAGTTCTTC. It specifies CASSLRTNEYNEQFF.

This clonotype has ten or more counts. This sequence joins TRBV7-9 and TRBJ2-1; D not certain. Looked up from germline, CDR1 is SEHNR and CDR2 is FQNEAQ (reference sequence). The V and J ends lost 0 bases and 8 bases respectively, with 5 bases between them. The CDR3 consists of 12 residues. This chain's CDR3 is CASSLATYEQFF. CDR3 DNA sequence: TGTGCCAGCAGCTTAGCAACCTATGAGCAGTTCTTC.

This clonotype was observed at least ten times. The V gene is TRBV20-1, the J gene TRBJ2-1; perhaps TRBD2 as D (7 bases). Trimming took off 4 bases at V and 6 bases at J, with 19 bases between the two ends. CDR1 is DFQATT and CDR2 is SNEGSKA in the germline V gene (reference sequence). The CDR3 sequence is 15 residues long. CDR3 nucleotide sequence: TGCAGTGCTACCTTTAGCAAGGGGGGGACCAATGAGCAGTTCTTC. Residues: CSATFSKGGTNEQFF.

This clonotype has a count of ten or more. One end of the junction does not line up with germline, which may come from a read error. V and J are TRBV29-1 and TRBJ2-2, with D perhaps TRBD1 (6 bases). The germline V gene has CDR1 SQVTM and CDR2 ANQGSEA. The CDR3 is 14 amino acids. For the CDR3, the DNA is TGCAGCGTCCGCGCCTCAGGGGCCACCAGGGAGCTGTTTTTT. Translating it yields CSVRASGATRELFF.

The chain is built from TRBV5-1 and TRBJ2-3, with TRBD2 matching over 7 bases. The V gene end was trimmed by 4 bases and the J gene end by 6 bases; junction bases not matched to a gene: 5. Germline CDR1 and CDR2: SGHRS and YFSETQ. This CDR3 comprises 13 residues. The CDR3 spells CASSPGLVDTQYF. The DNA for the CDR3 is TGCGCCAGCAGCCCCGGACTAGTGGATACGCAGTATTTT.

This clonotype was detected only once. A much larger clone lies one base from this, so it may be a read error. V usage is TRBV28 and J usage is TRBJ2-7; 8 nucleotides align to TRBD2. The J segment lost 4 bases and the V segment lost 6 bases, leaving 8 bases of the junction unmatched. The CDR3 consists of 14 residues. Germline CDR1 and CDR2: MDHEN and SYDVKM. CDR3 sequence: CASRQLAVLYEQYF. The CDR3 nucleotides are TGTGCCAGCAGACAACTAGCGGTACTATACGAGCAGTACTTC.

The chain carries TRBV29-1 and TRBJ2-3, with 13 bases identical to TRBD2. Germline CDR1 is SQVTM and CDR2 is ANQGSEA. The CDR3 has 16 residues. CDR3 in amino acids: CSCQRLAGGPTDTQYF. CDR3 sequence (DNA): TGCAGTTGTCAGCGACTAGCGGGGGGTCCCACAGATACGCAGTATTTT.

This clonotype has at least ten counts. This chain joins TRBV5-1 and TRBJ2-7, with a possible D match to TRBD2 (5 bases). CDR1 and CDR2 (germline): SGHRS, YFSETQ. V lost 0 bases, J lost 4 bases, and 11 bases lay in between. This CDR3 comprises 14 residues. The CDR3, as DNA: TGCGCCAGCAGCTTGGACAGTCGGGAATACGAGCAGTACTTC. Amino acid sequence: CASSLDSREYEQYF.

The chain combines TRBV4-2 with TRBJ2-1, with 7 nucleotides matching TRBD1. Germline assignment: CDR1 LGHNA and CDR2 YNFKEQ. There are 16 residues in the CDR3. V was pared by 0 bases and J by 7 bases, with 9 bases of the junction left unmatched. The DNA for the CDR3 is TGTGCCAGCAGCCAAGAAACAGGGGTGTTTCCGAATGAGCAGTTCTTC. Encoded protein: CASSQETGVFPNEQFF.

This clonotype was seen repeatedly, ten times or more. The rearrangement joins TRBV6-1 to TRBJ2-2, with 9 bases matching TRBD2. CDR1 is MNHNS and CDR2 is SASEGT in the germline V gene. The CDR3 is made up of 15 amino acids. V was clipped by 6 bases and J by 3 bases; unmatched bases: 5. This CDR3 reads CASRRGRVYTGELFF. The CDR3, as DNA: TGTGCCAGCAGACGCGGGAGGGTTTACACCGGGGAGCTGTTTTTT.

This clonotype was seen repeatedly, ten times or more. This chain connects TRBV18 to TRBJ2-2, with D unresolved. Germline V gene lookup returns CDR1 KGHSH and CDR2 LQKENI. The CDR3 has 12 residues. Deletions cut 2 bases from V and 4 bases from J, with 2 bases between. The CDR3 nucleotides are TGTGCCAGCTCACCAGTCACCGGGGAGCTGTTTTTT. Translating gives CASSPVTGELFF.

This clonotype was seen only a few times. This chain uses TRBV29-1 with TRBJ1-2; TRBD1 might be the D (5 bases). V lost 8 bases and J lost 0, with 10 bases in between. From germline, CDR1 is SQVTM and CDR2 ANQGSEA. There are 12 residues in the CDR3. As DNA, the CDR3 is TGCAGCTCCAGGGACTCTAACTATGGCTACACCTTC. It encodes CSSRDSNYGYTF.

The genes are TRBV29-1 and TRBJ2-3; 9 bases align to TRBD2. The CDR3 is 14 residues long. In germline, CDR1 is SQVTM, CDR2 ANQGSEA. The V and J ends lost 6 bases and 4 bases, in that order; junction bases with no gene match: 8. The CDR3 protein is CSVPASGKADTQYF. CDR3 in DNA: TGCAGCGTCCCTGCTAGCGGGAAGGCAGATACGCAGTATTTT.

The V call is TRBV28, the J call TRBJ2-7; the D call may be TRBD1 or TRBD2 (5 bases each). Trimming removed 1 base from V and 2 bases from J, with 21 bases in between. This CDR3 is built from 18 residues. Germline V gives CDR1 MDHEN, CDR2 SYDVKM. In nucleotides, the CDR3 is TGTGCCAGCAGTTTATATGGAGGCGGCCTCAGGGATCCCTACGAGCAGTACTTC. Its protein is CASSLYGGGLRDPYEQYF.

This clonotype has at least ten counts. Mismatch with germline at one junction end may stem from a read error. The rearrangement uses TRBV12-3 or TRBV12-4 and TRBJ2-2; D not resolved. There are 12 residues in the CDR3. As DNA, the CDR3 is TGTGCCGGCAGCCCCGGCACCGGGGAGCTGTTTTTT. Protein sequence: CAGSPGTGELFF.

This clonotype occurred many times. In DNA form, the CDR3 reads TGCGCCAGCAGCAGGTACAGGGATTCCTACAATGAGCAGTTCTTC. It codes for CASSRYRDSYNEQFF. The chain carries TRBV5-1 and TRBJ2-1; possible D gene TRBD1, 6 bases. V lost 4 bases to trimming and J lost 1 base, with 12 bases between them. Germline-derived CDR1 and CDR2 are SGHRS and YFSETQ. CDR3 length: 15 residues.

This chain connects TRBV20-1 to TRBJ2-7, with 10 bases lining up with TRBD1. V dropped 5 bases and J dropped 2; count of bases not matched to a gene: 6. Per germline, CDR1 DFQATT and CDR2 SNEGSKA (reference sequence). The CDR3 spans 14 residues. CDR3 in DNA: TGCAGTGCTTATGACAGGGGGCCGCCCTACGAGCAGTACGTC. Translated: CSAYDRGPPYEQYV.

Details on this clonotype: A junction end diverges from the germline sequence, so it may reflect a read error. The chain joins TRBV20-1 to TRBJ2-1; possibly TRBD2 for D (5 bases). The CDR3 is 13 amino acids. Germline V gene lookup returns CDR1 DFQATT and CDR2 SNEGSKA (reference sequence). Here the CDR3 reads CSATNVDGLSEIF. CDR3 DNA sequence: TGCAGTGCTACCAATGTAGACGGACTCTCCGAGATCTTC.